This is a list of T cell receptor beta chains from one sample in a study of T cells after yellow fever vaccination. TCRdb reanalysed the 5' RACE reads using MiXCR and keeps one entry per CDR3 protein. The sample lists approximately 550,000 distinct CDR3 sequences, over 15% occurring once. The material sequenced was PBMCs, taken 15 days after the yellow fever booster vaccination. The receptor source for this set is a man aged 25 to 40 who received the YFV17D yellow fever vaccine. The CDR3 runs from the conserved cysteine through the conserved F or W. A D gene is named only where the DNA matches it firmly. Some rows mark clone size as missing; the rest say once, few, many or name a class of expanded clone.

v_call	d_call	j_call	clone_size	cdr3_aa	cdr3_nt
TRBV7-3	TRBD1	TRBJ2-7	-	CASSLRGDGRGSSYEQYF	TGTGCCAGCAGCTTAAGGGGAGATGGCAGGGGGAGCTCCTACGAGCAGTACTTC
TRBV20-1	-	TRBJ2-7	-	CSAGFDYEQYF	TGCAGCGCAGGTTTCGACTACGAGCAGTACTTC
TRBV4-3	TRBD2	TRBJ2-1	-	CASSQAGGRVHNEQFF	TGCGCCAGCAGCCAAGCTGGCGGGAGGGTTCACAATGAGCAGTTCTTC
TRBV4-3	TRBD2	TRBJ2-7	-	CASSQGAGATYEQYF	TGCGCCAGCAGCCAAGGAGCGGGAGCCACCTACGAGCAGTACTTC
TRBV20-1	TRBD1	TRBJ2-7	-	CSARANRGSPYEQYF	TGCAGTGCTAGGGCTAACAGGGGGAGTCCCTACGAGCAGTACTTC
TRBV6-1	TRBD2	TRBJ2-1	few	CASSPRLAGGHEQFF	TGTGCCAGCAGCCCTAGACTAGCGGGAGGACATGAGCAGTTCTTC
TRBV11-2	-	TRBJ2-1	-	CASSFIAGRIYNEQFF	TGTGCCAGCAGCTTTATCGCGGGGCGCATCTACAATGAGCAGTTCTTC
TRBV6-5	-	TRBJ1-1	few	CASSYSRDRGTEAFF	TGTGCCAGCAGTTACTCCAGGGATCGGGGCACTGAAGCTTTCTTT
TRBV6-2/TRBV6-3	-	TRBJ2-1	few	CASSLYGSFNEQFF	TGTGCCAGCAGTTTATACGGGAGTTTTAATGAGCAGTTCTTC
TRBV3-1	TRBD2	TRBJ2-3	few	CASSQDAAGVGTDTQYF	TGTGCCAGCAGCCAAGATGCAGCGGGAGTCGGGACAGATACGCAGTATTTT